These T cell receptor beta chains were read from a single sample in a study of blood T cell repertoires in COVID-19. Assay used: immunoSEQ multiplex PCR; TCRdb lists only in-frame clones, some missing. The profile shows around 250,000 clones, more than 70% of them singletons. Sequencing was performed on PBMCs or T cells enriched from blood (not recorded which). These receptors were collected from a woman between 50 and 59 years old who had recovered from COVID-19. The CDR3 runs from the conserved cysteine through the conserved F or W. D genes are given only for firm matches. The size of a clone is reported for some rows only, either as once, few or many, or as a class for expanded clones.

few	TRBV4-2	TRBJ1-2	-	CASSQDSGRGGYGYTF	TGTGCCAGCAGCCAAGATTCCGGCAGGGGCGGCTATGGCTACACCTTC
-	TRBV7-2	TRBJ1-3	-	CASSLVAASGNTIYF	TGTGCCAGCAGCTTAGTCGCGGCCTCTGGAAACACCATATATTTT
-	TRBV7-6	TRBJ2-1	TRBD1	CASSVDRYNEQFF	TGTGCCAGCAGCGTGGACAGGTACAATGAGCAGTTCTTC
-	TRBV2	TRBJ1-6	TRBD1	CASSGIVLGTGRSNSPLHF	TGTGCCAGCAGTGGGATTGTCCTTGGGACAGGGCGTAGTAATTCACCCCTCCACTTT
few	TRBV12-5	TRBJ1-2	-	CASGLGSVDYGYTF	TGTGCTAGTGGTTTGGGGTCAGTTGACTATGGCTACACCTTC
-	TRBV25-1	TRBJ2-5	TRBD2	CASSARLAGGQETQYF	TGTGCCAGCAGTGCGCGACTAGCGGGGGGCCAAGAGACCCAGTACTTC
once	TRBV3-1/TRBV3-2	TRBJ2-5	TRBD2	CASSQGRTSGGQFRSQYF	TGTGCCAGCAGCCAAGGGCGGACTAGCGGGGGACAGTTCCGGTCCCAGTACTTC
-	TRBV21-1	TRBJ1-2	-	CASILRTGTGSGYTF	TGTGCCAGTATCCTAAGAACCGGGACAGGGAGCGGCTACACCTTC
-	TRBV20-1	TRBJ1-1	-	CSAPLGGEAFF	TGCAGTGCCCCCTTGGGAGGGGAAGCTTTCTTT
-	TRBV7-9	TRBJ2-1	-	CASSWVQGGGHVYNEQFF	TGTGCCAGCAGTTGGGTACAGGGTGGGGGTCACGTCTACAATGAGCAGTTCTTC
-	TRBV2	TRBJ1-1	-	CASSEWVRQNTEAFF	TGTGCCAGCAGTGAATGGGTCAGACAGAACACTGAAGCTTTCTTT
-	TRBV14	TRBJ2-7	TRBD2	CASSQTGLAGAEQYF	TGTGCCAGCAGCCAAACGGGTCTAGCGGGAGCCGAGCAGTACTTC
-	TRBV7-3	TRBJ2-1	-	CASSSGFGNSEQFF	TGTGCCAGCAGCTCCGGGTTCGGGAATTCTGAGCAGTTCTTC
-	TRBV6-5	TRBJ1-2	-	CASSLQGTPNYGYTF	TGTGCCAGCAGTCTACAGGGAACCCCTAACTATGGCTACACCTTC
-	TRBV7-2	TRBJ2-3	TRBD2	CASSLGLAGGKDTQYF	TGTGCCAGCAGCTTAGGACTAGCGGGAGGTAAAGATACGCAGTATTTT
-	TRBV6-5	TRBJ1-5	-	CASSYYSDGNQPQHF	TGTGCCAGCAGTTACTACAGTGATGGCAATCAGCCCCAGCATTTT